The rows below give T cell receptor beta chains drawn from one sample of a study of blood T cell repertoires in COVID-19. Only in-frame clones appear in the TCRdb table, and some are missing; sequencing was by immunoSEQ multiplex PCR. Here the sample spans about 230,000 clones, around nine tenths being singletons. The sequenced material came from peripheral blood. These receptors all come from a woman in her fifties or sixties with acute or convalescent COVID-19. Both conserved end residues are trimmed from each CDR3.

cdr3_aa: ASSLGLWDRAAYGYT; v_call: TRBV5-1
cdr3_aa: ASSFPRTGGITEAF; v_call: TRBV28
cdr3_aa: ASSQARAGGREQY; v_call: TRBV3-1/TRBV3-2
cdr3_aa: ASSRSGVLNEKLF; v_call: TRBV6-6
cdr3_aa: ASSTSGEAEQY; v_call: TRBV18
cdr3_aa: AWSRQGAYGYT; v_call: TRBV30
cdr3_aa: ASCVWGTNTEAF; v_call: TRBV19
cdr3_aa: ASSDWRPATDTQY; v_call: TRBV2
cdr3_aa: ATDRTGKYYGYT; v_call: TRBV30
cdr3_aa: ASSVGTANYGYT; v_call: TRBV5-1
cdr3_aa: ASSLLGTGAGNTIY; v_call: TRBV5-1
cdr3_aa: ASSQASGGSYQETQY; v_call: TRBV3-1/TRBV3-2
cdr3_aa: ASSFSRQPQH; v_call: TRBV12-3/TRBV12-4
cdr3_aa: ASSRAESYEQY; v_call: TRBV9
cdr3_aa: ASMVTGASLAF; v_call: TRBV12-3/TRBV12-4
cdr3_aa: ASSQRWGDTEAF; v_call: TRBV14
cdr3_aa: ASRSPRDGGNQPQH; v_call: TRBV28
cdr3_aa: ASSPGLARKTGELF; v_call: TRBV28
cdr3_aa: ASFGNKGGGSPLH; v_call: TRBV28
cdr3_aa: AWSVPGASSNQPQH; v_call: TRBV30
cdr3_aa: ASSYTSSDNSPLH; v_call: TRBV6-5
cdr3_aa: ASSSVGLNSPLH; v_call: TRBV7-9
cdr3_aa: ASSSLSGPTDTQY; v_call: TRBV28
cdr3_aa: ASSRELTSGVSYEQY; v_call: TRBV4-2
cdr3_aa: ASSLVPGVYEQY; v_call: TRBV11-2
cdr3_aa: ASSLGTGNNSPLH; v_call: TRBV7-9
cdr3_aa: ASSLDRRETQY; v_call: TRBV27
cdr3_aa: ASSFGTGNYEQY; v_call: TRBV5-1
cdr3_aa: ASSLRQGGNTEAF; v_call: TRBV18
cdr3_aa: ASSPLGQGLLGYT; v_call: TRBV14
cdr3_aa: ASSPPGLAPGELF; v_call: TRBV18
cdr3_aa: ASSNRGWNEQY; v_call: TRBV10-1
cdr3_aa: ASRGEDRNTYEQY; v_call: TRBV10-2
cdr3_aa: ASSQGGRRYGYT; v_call: TRBV3-1/TRBV3-2
cdr3_aa: ASSGQGVQPQH; v_call: TRBV6-5
cdr3_aa: ASSATVVNQPQH; v_call: TRBV9
cdr3_aa: ASRQDRGGGNQPQH; v_call: TRBV19
cdr3_aa: ASSHAGSYNEQF; v_call: TRBV7-2
cdr3_aa: AISEGQGLFPSNQPQH; v_call: TRBV10-3
cdr3_aa: ASSSISGRAEDEQF; v_call: TRBV7-9
cdr3_aa: ASSLVAGLADSYEQY; v_call: TRBV7-8
cdr3_aa: ASSDREGNQPQH; v_call: TRBV7-8
cdr3_aa: ASSQPGLAKNTQY; v_call: TRBV28
cdr3_aa: ASIRDTSDEQF; v_call: TRBV5-6
cdr3_aa: AWSEGQYNEKLF; v_call: TRBV30
cdr3_aa: ASSGRTGAPPPFHTQY; v_call: TRBV5-4
cdr3_aa: ASSQEGTGGVYEQY; v_call: TRBV4-2
cdr3_aa: ASSPEGQGIPGNTIY; v_call: TRBV13
cdr3_aa: ASRWTGQTYEQY; v_call: TRBV27
cdr3_aa: ASSSPLRSGNYGYT; v_call: TRBV7-2
cdr3_aa: ASSSGLAGTDTQY; v_call: TRBV9
cdr3_aa: ASSLENGGSYEQY; v_call: TRBV7-8
cdr3_aa: ASSLVGSMNTEAF; v_call: TRBV5-1
cdr3_aa: ATSDPSSKAGPYNEQF; v_call: TRBV24-1
cdr3_aa: ASRDRTSYNSPLH; v_call: TRBV6-5